This TCR beta chain was sequenced in a study of control samples from healthy donors and cancer patients. V was trimmed by 0 bases and J by 8 bases, leaving 14 bases between them. The CDR3 loop spans 16 amino acids. Germline assignment: CDR1 LGHNA and CDR2 YSLEER. The method was immunoSEQ multiplex PCR; TCRdb's version includes in-frame clones alone and lacks a portion of them. Counted here are about 70,000 clones, approximately 84% occurring once; the ten biggest clones make up 2.5% to 3%. The sequence came from a woman between 45 and 65 years old with lung cancer. Sequencing used PBMCs. The chain recombines TRBV4-3 with TRBJ1-6; possibly TRBD1 for D (5 bases). CDR3 DNA: TGCGCCAGCAGCCAAGATAGGGCCCCCAGGGATTCACCCCTCCACTTT. Its translation is CASSQDRAPRDSPLHF.